This T cell receptor (beta chain) was recovered during a study of control samples from healthy donors and cancer patients. Only in-frame clones appear in the TCRdb table, and some are missing; sequencing was by immunoSEQ multiplex PCR. The sample shows about 73,000 clones, 85% to 95% of them seen only once. V lost 0 bases and J lost 4, with 7 bases in between. This CDR3 comprises 15 residues. Per germline, CDR1 ENHRY and CDR2 SYGVKD. The chain joins TRBV10-3 to TRBJ2-6; perhaps TRBD1 as D (6 bases). The receptor's source is a woman aged 40 to 55 in good health. The sequencing input was blood. The CDR3 DNA reads as TGTGCCATCAGTGAGTCGGGACAAGGGGCCAACGTCCTGACTTTC. Translation gives CAISESGQGANVLTF.